This T cell receptor beta chain originates from a study of blood T cell repertoires in COVID-19. For the study at large: The cDNA or gDNA used as material had been derived from T cells, B-cell-depleted T cells, or PBMCs.

In the original analysis: Nucleated cell number was recorded as an estimate derived from reference gene primer amplification. Some clones are missing from TCRdb's copy, which holds only in-frame ones; the method was immunoSEQ multiplex PCR. V and J calls plus clone size are reproduced from that table; the DNA served to infer D and trimming. The sample carries tens of thousands of clones, about 88% recorded once. Germline CDR1 reads SGHRS; CDR2 reads YFSETQ. This CDR3 has 14 residues. V gave up 4 bases and J gave up 6 bases, with 14 bases separating them. Source material: peripheral blood. The sequence came from a man aged 55 to 70 with acute or convalescent COVID-19. V is TRBV5-1 and J is TRBJ1-5, with D maybe TRBD1 (5 bases). The CDR3 loop reads CASSPGLGAQPQHF. In DNA form, the CDR3 reads TGCGCCAGCAGCCCGGGACTCGGGGCTCAGCCCCAGCATTTT.